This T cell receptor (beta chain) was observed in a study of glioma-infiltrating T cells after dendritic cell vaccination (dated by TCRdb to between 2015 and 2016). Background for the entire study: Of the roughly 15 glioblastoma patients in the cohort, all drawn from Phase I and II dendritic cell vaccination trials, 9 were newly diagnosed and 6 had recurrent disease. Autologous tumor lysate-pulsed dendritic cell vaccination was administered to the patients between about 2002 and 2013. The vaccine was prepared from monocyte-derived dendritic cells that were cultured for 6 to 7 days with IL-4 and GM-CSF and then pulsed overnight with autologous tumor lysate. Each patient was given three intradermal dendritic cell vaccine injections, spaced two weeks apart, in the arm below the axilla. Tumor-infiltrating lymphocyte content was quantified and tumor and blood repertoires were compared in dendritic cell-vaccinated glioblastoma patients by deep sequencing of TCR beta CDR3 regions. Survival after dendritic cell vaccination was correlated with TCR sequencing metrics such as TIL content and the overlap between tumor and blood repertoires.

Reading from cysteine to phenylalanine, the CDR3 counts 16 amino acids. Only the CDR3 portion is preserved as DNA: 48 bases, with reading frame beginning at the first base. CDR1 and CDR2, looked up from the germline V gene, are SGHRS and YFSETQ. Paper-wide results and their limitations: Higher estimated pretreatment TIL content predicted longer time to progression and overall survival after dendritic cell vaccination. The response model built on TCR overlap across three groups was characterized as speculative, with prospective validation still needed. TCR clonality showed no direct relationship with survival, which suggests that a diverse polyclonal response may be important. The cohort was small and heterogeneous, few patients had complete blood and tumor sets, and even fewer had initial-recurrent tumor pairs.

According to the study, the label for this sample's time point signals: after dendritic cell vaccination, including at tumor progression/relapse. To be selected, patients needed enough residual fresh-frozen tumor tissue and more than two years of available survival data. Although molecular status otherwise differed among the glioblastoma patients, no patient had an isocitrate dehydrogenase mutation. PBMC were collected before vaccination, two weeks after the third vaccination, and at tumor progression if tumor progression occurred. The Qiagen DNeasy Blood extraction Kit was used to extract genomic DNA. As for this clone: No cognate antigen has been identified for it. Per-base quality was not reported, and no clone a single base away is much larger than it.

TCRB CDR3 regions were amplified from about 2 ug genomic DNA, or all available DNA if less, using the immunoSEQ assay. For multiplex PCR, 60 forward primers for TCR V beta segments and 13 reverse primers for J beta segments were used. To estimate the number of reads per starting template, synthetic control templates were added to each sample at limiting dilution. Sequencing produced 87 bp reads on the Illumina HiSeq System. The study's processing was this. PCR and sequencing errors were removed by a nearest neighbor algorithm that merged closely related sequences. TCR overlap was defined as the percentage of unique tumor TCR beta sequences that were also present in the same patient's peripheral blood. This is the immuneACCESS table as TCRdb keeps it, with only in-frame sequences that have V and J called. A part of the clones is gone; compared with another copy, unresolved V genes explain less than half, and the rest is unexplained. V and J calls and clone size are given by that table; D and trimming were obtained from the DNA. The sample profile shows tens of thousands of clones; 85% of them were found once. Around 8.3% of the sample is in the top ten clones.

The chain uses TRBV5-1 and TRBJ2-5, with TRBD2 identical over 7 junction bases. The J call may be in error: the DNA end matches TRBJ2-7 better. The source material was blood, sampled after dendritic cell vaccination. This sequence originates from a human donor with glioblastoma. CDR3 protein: CASSLRKRGGDYEQYF. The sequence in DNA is TGCGCCAGCAGCTTGAGAAAGCGGGGAGGGGACTACGAGCAGTACTTC.